In this sample, the clone carrying this T cell receptor beta chain turned up many times. The target antigen is unknown. This specimen belongs to a study of T-cell reconstitution after alpha-beta-depleted transplantation in children. Whole-study findings and limits: The study reportedly traced alpha-beta T cells about two months after transplant to several hundred expanded graft clones. After transplant, high TCRbeta diversity at day 60 in some patients arose from surviving recipient T cells and thymic progenitors. Newly generated T cells supplied most T-cell counts and diversity one year post-transplant.

Losses at the gene ends were 1 base for V and 4 bases for J; bases not matched to a gene: 3. Germline CDR1 reads SQVTM; CDR2 reads ANQGSEA. This CDR3 region has 15 residues. TCRbeta library preparation incorporated unique molecular identifiers. TCRdb analysed the PCR reads with MiXCR anew, one entry per CDR3 protein. The sample holds roughly 180,000 distinct CDR3 sequences, 11% seen once. This specimen was PBMCs, taken before TCRalphabeta/CD19-depleted stem cell transplant. The clonotype originates from a boy between 2 and 10 years old with acute myeloid leukemia, due to receive a stem cell transplant. The chain employs TRBV29-1 and TRBJ2-1; 11 nucleotides line up with TRBD2. CDR3 region: CSVEGASGRYNEQFF. CDR3 sequence (DNA): TGCAGCGTTGAAGGAGCTAGCGGGAGGTACAATGAGCAGTTCTTC.